These T cell receptor beta chains were read from a single sample in a study of follicular helper T cells after annual influenza vaccination. The repertoire was sequenced with immunoSEQ multiplex PCR; TCRdb's copy has only in-frame clones and lacks some. This sample has 8,500 to 9,000 clones; approximately 83% occur once, and the top ten carry 3% to 3.5%. The source material was CXCR5+ CD38- circulating T follicular helper cells from blood, sampled 7 days after influenza vaccination. All receptors derive from an adult who received the influenza vaccine. Each CDR3 is given with its conserved first and last residue. D genes are given only for firm matches. A clone size is listed for some rows: how often the clone was seen (once, few, many), or a class if it is expanded.

d_gene,j_gene,abundance,v_gene,CDR3aa,CDR3nt
.,TRBJ2-4,.,TRBV2,CASSEGTETFKNIQYF,TGTGCCAGCAGTGAAGGGACGGAGACTTTCAAAAACATTCAGTACTTC
.,TRBJ1-1,.,TRBV6-4,CASRPGQGVGNTEAFF,TGTGCCAGCAGACCCGGACAAGGGGTGGGGAACACTGAAGCTTTCTTT
.,TRBJ1-5,.,TRBV19,CASSVKAGVVTQPQHF,TGTGCCAGTAGTGTCAAGGCAGGGGTTGTAACTCAGCCCCAGCATTTT
TRBD1,TRBJ2-5,.,TRBV28,CASSLWDRGETQYF,TGTGCCAGCAGTTTATGGGACAGGGGGGAGACCCAGTACTTC
TRBD1,TRBJ1-1,.,TRBV18,CASSPTDRGTEAFF,TGTGCCAGCTCACCGACGGACAGGGGCACTGAAGCTTTCTTT
TRBD1,TRBJ1-1,.,TRBV9,CASSSLQQGEAFF,TGTGCCAGCAGCTCATTACAACAGGGGGAAGCTTTCTTT
.,TRBJ2-3,.,TRBV6-5,CASSSRGDTQYF,TGTGCCAGCAGCAGCAGGGGAGATACGCAGTATTTT
.,TRBJ1-3,.,TRBV30,CAWSVFKLRGESGATIYF,TGTGCCTGGAGTGTCTTTAAGTTGAGGGGTGAGAGTGGTGCCACCATATATTTT
TRBD2,TRBJ2-5,.,TRBV4-3,CASSQEGLAGTPVPETQYF,TGCGCCAGCAGCCAAGAGGGACTAGCGGGTACCCCAGTTCCAGAGACCCAGTACTTC
.,TRBJ2-3,.,TRBV19,CASRAGSLSTDTQYF,TGTGCCAGTAGGGCAGGGTCGTTGAGCACAGATACGCAGTATTTT
TRBD1,TRBJ2-6,.,TRBV18,CASKQGTDSGANVLTF,TGTGCCAGCAAACAGGGGACCGACTCTGGGGCCAACGTCCTGACTTTC
.,TRBJ1-1,.,TRBV6-1,CATSRDMNTEAFF,TGTGCCACCTCCCGGGACATGAACACTGAAGCTTTCTTT
TRBD2,TRBJ2-3,.,TRBV7-2,CASSLTPAGASTDTQYF,TGTGCCAGCAGCTTGACCCCAGCGGGGGCGAGCACAGATACGCAGTATTTT
TRBD2,TRBJ2-7,.,TRBV29-1,CSVTAGAGEQYF,TGCAGCGTTACAGCGGGAGCGGGCGAGCAGTACTTC
TRBD2,TRBJ2-1,.,TRBV7-2,CASSLSGRFHSEQFF,TGTGCCAGCAGCTTATCCGGGAGGTTCCACAGTGAGCAGTTCTTC
.,TRBJ2-7,few,TRBV10-3,CAISESELQVLLYF,TGTGCCATCAGTGAGTCGGAGCTACAGGTTCTCCTGTACTTC
.,TRBJ2-3,.,TRBV15,CATTRGPTDTQYF,TGTGCCACCACAAGAGGCCCCACAGATACGCAGTATTTT
.,TRBJ2-2,.,TRBV30,CAWSSPGRGELFF,TGTGCCTGGAGCAGCCCCGGACGCGGGGAGCTGTTTTTT
TRBD2,TRBJ2-2,.,TRBV19,CASSGGEAGSTGELFF,TGTGCCAGTAGTGGGGGGGAAGCGGGAAGCACCGGGGAGCTGTTTTTT
.,TRBJ2-5,.,TRBV5-1,CASSLGLQETQYF,TGCGCCAGCAGCTTGGGGCTACAAGAGACCCAGTACTTC
.,TRBJ1-6,.,TRBV5-8,CASSRESGTLHF,TGTGCCAGCAGCCGCGAATCGGGAACCCTCCACTTT
.,TRBJ1-1,.,TRBV10-1,CASSLSPNTEAFF,TGCGCCAGCAGTCTGTCTCCGAACACTGAAGCTTTCTTT
.,TRBJ2-5,.,TRBV5-4,CASSPRTSFQETQYF,TGTGCCAGCAGCCCGAGAACTAGTTTCCAAGAGACCCAGTACTTC
.,TRBJ1-3,.,TRBV27,CASKGQGDGNTIYF,TGTGCCAGCAAAGGGCAGGGTGACGGAAACACCATATATTTT
.,TRBJ2-7,few,TRBV6-5,CASRLTGGAGEQYF,TGTGCCAGCAGGCTAACAGGAGGGGCAGGTGAGCAGTACTTC
.,TRBJ2-4,.,TRBV7-9,CASSLAGTGALKNIQYF,TGTGCCAGCAGCTTAGCCGGGACCGGGGCTCTGAAAAACATTCAGTACTTC
.,TRBJ1-5,.,TRBV30,CAWSTGLIGQPHHF,TGTGCCTGGAGTACGGGACTTATCGGTCAGCCCCATCATTTT
TRBD1,TRBJ1-2,few,TRBV4-1,CASSQDARGLGYGYTF,TGCGCCAGCAGCCAAGATGCCAGGGGGTTAGGCTATGGCTACACCTTC
.,TRBJ2-5,.,TRBV6-1,CASSEYGTQETQYF,TGTGCCAGCAGTGAATATGGCACCCAAGAGACCCAGTACTTC
TRBD2,TRBJ2-3,.,TRBV7-2,CASSLTGGQDTQYF,TGTGCCAGCAGCTTAACGGGGGGGCAAGATACGCAGTATTTT
.,TRBJ2-2,few,TRBV30,CAWSVAGPGELFF,TGTGCCTGGAGTGTCGCAGGGCCCGGGGAGCTGTTTTTT
.,TRBJ1-1,.,TRBV5-1,CASSLLAGNTEAFF,TGCGCCAGCAGCCTCCTAGCGGGGAACACTGAAGCTTTCTTT
.,TRBJ2-1,.,TRBV7-8,CASSGGSSYNEQFF,TGTGCCAGCAGCGGGGGGAGCTCCTACAATGAGCAGTTCTTC
.,TRBJ1-1,.,TRBV7-2,CASSFVAEAFF,TGTGCCAGCAGCTTCGTCGCTGAAGCTTTCTTT
.,TRBJ1-4,.,TRBV5-1,CASSLGGGNEKLFF,TGCGCCAGCAGCTTGGGGGGCGGTAATGAAAAACTGTTTTTT
.,TRBJ1-4,.,TRBV28,CASSLRGDGEKLFF,TGTGCCAGCAGTTTAAGGGGGGATGGGGAAAAACTGTTTTTT
.,TRBJ1-2,.,TRBV7-2,CASSLDFTGTYGYTF,TGTGCCAGCAGCTTAGATTTCACAGGGACCTATGGCTACACCTTC
.,TRBJ1-3,.,TRBV6-1,CASYHGGAGNTIYF,TGTGCCAGCTATCACGGGGGGGCTGGAAACACCATATATTTT
.,TRBJ2-5,.,TRBV6-6,CASSFRPPPSLETQYF,TGTGCCAGCAGTTTTCGGCCGCCGCCGAGTCTAGAGACCCAGTACTTC
.,TRBJ2-5,.,TRBV4-3,CASSQDPGRVETQYF,TGCGCCAGCAGCCAAGATCCGGGGCGGGTCGAGACCCAGTACTTC
TRBD1,TRBJ2-1,.,TRBV27,CASSHGDRGLGEQFF,TGTGCCAGCAGCCATGGGGACAGAGGGCTGGGTGAGCAGTTCTTC
.,TRBJ1-4,.,TRBV18,CASSPNRDEKLFF,TGTGCCAGCTCACCAAACAGGGATGAAAAACTGTTTTTT
TRBD2,TRBJ2-5,once,TRBV29-1,CSVPRGRVETQYF,TGCAGCGTTCCCCGGGGGAGGGTAGAGACCCAGTACTTC
.,TRBJ2-3,.,TRBV7-2,CASSFRDSTDTQYF,TGTGCCAGCAGCTTCCGGGACTCCACAGATACGCAGTATTTT
.,TRBJ2-7,few,TRBV6-1,CASSEVYGSPGEQYF,TGTGCCAGCAGTGAAGTTTACGGTTCTCCTGGCGAGCAGTACTTC
TRBD1,TRBJ2-7,.,TRBV18,CASSPTEIQGLEQYF,TGTGCCAGCTCACCCACAGAAATACAGGGGTTAGAGCAGTACTTC
.,TRBJ1-4,.,TRBV6-1,CASSEIQGGEKLFF,TGTGCCAGCAGTGAAATACAGGGCGGTGAAAAACTGTTTTTT
TRBD1,TRBJ1-4,once,TRBV19,CASRDQGVEKLFF,TGTGCCAGCAGGGATCAGGGGGTAGAAAAACTGTTTTTT
TRBD1,TRBJ1-4,.,TRBV28,CASSYTPGQGFGGLFF,TGTGCCAGCAGTTATACACCGGGACAGGGTTTCGGCGGACTGTTTTTT
.,TRBJ1-5,.,TRBV28,CASAGGRQPQHF,TGTGCCAGCGCGGGGGGGCGTCAGCCCCAGCATTTT
TRBD2,TRBJ2-3,.,TRBV9,CASSGTSGGPTDTQYF,TGTGCCAGCAGCGGCACTAGCGGGGGGCCCACAGATACGCAGTATTTT
TRBD1,TRBJ1-5,.,TRBV19,CASSRTGIQPQHF,TGTGCCAGTAGCCGGACAGGGATCCAGCCCCAGCATTTT
.,TRBJ2-1,once,TRBV4-1,CASSQVAGLRGYNEQFF,TGCGCCAGCAGCCAAGTGGCGGGACTGAGGGGATACAATGAGCAGTTCTTC
.,TRBJ2-5,.,TRBV9,CASSPRGAANQESQYF,TGTGCCAGCAGCCCGAGGGGAGCGGCAAATCAAGAGTCCCAGTACTTC
TRBD2,TRBJ2-7,.,TRBV2,CASSGLAGGPSYYEQYF,TGTGCCAGCAGTGGACTAGCGGGGGGCCCATCGTACTACGAGCAGTACTTC